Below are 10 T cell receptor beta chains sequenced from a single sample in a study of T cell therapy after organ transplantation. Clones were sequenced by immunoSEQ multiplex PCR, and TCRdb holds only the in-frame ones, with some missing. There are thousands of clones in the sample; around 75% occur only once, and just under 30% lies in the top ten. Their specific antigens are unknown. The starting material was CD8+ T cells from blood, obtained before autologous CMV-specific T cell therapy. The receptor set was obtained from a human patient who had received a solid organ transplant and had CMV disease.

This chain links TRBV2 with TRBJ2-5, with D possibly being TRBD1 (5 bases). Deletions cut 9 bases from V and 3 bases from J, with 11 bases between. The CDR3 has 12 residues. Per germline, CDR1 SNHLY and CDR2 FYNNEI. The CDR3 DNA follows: TGTGCCAGTCGGGCCAGGGAAGAGACCCAGTACTTC. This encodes CASRAREETQYF.

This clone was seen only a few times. CDR3 sequence (DNA): TGTGCCAGCAAGAGCTGGGGGACAGCCCAAGAGACCCAGTACTTC. Translation: CASKSWGTAQETQYF. The chain has TRBV6-5 and TRBJ2-5; 7 bases map to TRBD1. V lost 7 bases, J lost 1 base, and 9 bases stayed unmatched. The CDR3 consists of 15 residues. Per germline, CDR1 MNHEY and CDR2 SVGAGI.

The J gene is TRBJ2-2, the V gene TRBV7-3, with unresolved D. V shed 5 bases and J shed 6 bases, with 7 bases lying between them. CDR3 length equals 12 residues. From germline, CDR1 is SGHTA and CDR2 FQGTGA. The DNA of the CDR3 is TGTGCCAGCAGCCGGTTGGCCGGGGAGCTGTTTTTT. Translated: CASSRLAGELFF.

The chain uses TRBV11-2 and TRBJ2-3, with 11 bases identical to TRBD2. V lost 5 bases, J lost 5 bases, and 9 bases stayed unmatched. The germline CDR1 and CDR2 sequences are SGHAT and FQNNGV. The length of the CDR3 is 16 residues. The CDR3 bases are TGTGCCAGCAGCCCCTTACTAGCGGGAGTGGGAGATACGCAGTATTTT. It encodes CASSPLLAGVGDTQYF.

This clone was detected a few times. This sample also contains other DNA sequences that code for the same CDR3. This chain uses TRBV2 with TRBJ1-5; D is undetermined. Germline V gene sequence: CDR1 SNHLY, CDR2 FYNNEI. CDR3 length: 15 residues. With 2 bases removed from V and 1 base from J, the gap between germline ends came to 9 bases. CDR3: CASSEIGRSNQPQHF. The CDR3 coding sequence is TGTGCCAGCAGTGAAATAGGCAGGAGCAATCAGCCCCAGCATTTT.

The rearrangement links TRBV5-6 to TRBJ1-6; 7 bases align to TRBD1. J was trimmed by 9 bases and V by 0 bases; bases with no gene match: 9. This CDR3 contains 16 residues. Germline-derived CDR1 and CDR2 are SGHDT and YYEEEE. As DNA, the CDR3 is TGTGCCAGCAGCTTGGGTCGCAGGGGGTCTGTTTCACCCCTCCACTTT. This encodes CASSLGRRGSVSPLHF. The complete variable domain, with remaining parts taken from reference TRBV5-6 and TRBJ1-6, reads DAGVTQSPTHLIKTRGQQVTLRCSPKSGHDTVSWYQQALGQGPQFIFQYYEEEERQRGNFPDRFSGHQFPNYSSELNVNALLLGDSALYLCASSLGRRGSVSPLHFGNGTRLTVT.

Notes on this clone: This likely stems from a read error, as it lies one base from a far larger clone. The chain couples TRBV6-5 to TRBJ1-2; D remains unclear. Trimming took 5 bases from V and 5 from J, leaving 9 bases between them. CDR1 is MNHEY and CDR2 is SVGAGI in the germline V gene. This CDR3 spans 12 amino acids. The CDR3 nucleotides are TGTGCCAGCAGTGAGTACCCATATGGCTACACCTTC. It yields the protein CASSEYPYGYTF.

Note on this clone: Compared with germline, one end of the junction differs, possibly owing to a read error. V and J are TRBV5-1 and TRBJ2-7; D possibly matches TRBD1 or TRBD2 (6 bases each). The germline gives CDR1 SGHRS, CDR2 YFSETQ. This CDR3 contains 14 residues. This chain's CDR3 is CASSFGEGGYEQYF. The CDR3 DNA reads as TGTGCCAGCAGCTTCGGTGAGGGGGGCTACGAGCAGTACTTC.

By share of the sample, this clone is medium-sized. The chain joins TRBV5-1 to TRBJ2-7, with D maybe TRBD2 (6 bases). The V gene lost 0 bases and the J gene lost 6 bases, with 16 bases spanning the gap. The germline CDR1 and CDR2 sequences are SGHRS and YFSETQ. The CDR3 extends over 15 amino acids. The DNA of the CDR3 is TGCGCCAGCAGCTTGGTAAGTGGAGGAGGGTCCGAGCAGTACTTC. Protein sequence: CASSLVSGGGSEQYF.

CDR3 DNA: TGTGCCAGCAGCTTACCCCCGGGACAGGCCCCGGGATGGGAGACCCAGTACTTC. Residues: CASSLPPGQAPGWETQYF. The V and J genes are TRBV13 and TRBJ2-5, with 8 positions matching TRBD1. J gave up 5 bases and V 2 bases, and 16 bases lay outside the gene matches. The CDR3 runs 18 residues. Germline loops: CDR1 PRHDT, CDR2 FYEKMQ (reference sequence).